Listed below are T cell receptor beta chains from one sample, sequenced in a study of T cells in Graves' hyperthyroidism and ophthalmopathy. TCRdb processed the multiplex PCR reads anew with MiXCR; each CDR3 protein has one entry. The sample includes roughly 300,000 distinct CDR3 sequences, around 23% of them seen just once. Input material: blood. The origin of the receptors is a woman aged 45-60 years with Graves' hyperthyroidism. The CDR3 runs from the conserved cysteine through the conserved F or W. The D gene is left open where the match is weak. A row's size may be missing; if present it is once, few, many or a size class.

d_call	clone_size	v_call	j_call	cdr3_aa	cdr3_nt
TRBD1	NA	TRBV20-1	TRBJ1-2	CSALTGDYGYTF	TGCAGTGCCTTGACAGGGGACTATGGCTACACCTTC
NA	many	TRBV12-3/TRBV12-4	TRBJ2-5	CASSLQQGLQETQYF	TGTGCCAGCAGTTTACAACAGGGTCTCCAAGAGACCCAGTACTTC
NA	NA	TRBV13	TRBJ1-6	CASSPRAGPLSPLHF	TGTGCCAGCAGCCCACGTGCAGGGCCCCTCTCACCCCTCCACTTT
NA	many	TRBV5-1	TRBJ1-1	CASSSPQGFTNTEAFF	TGCGCCAGCAGCTCCCCACAGGGATTTACGAACACTGAAGCTTTCTTT
TRBD1	many	TRBV11-1	TRBJ1-1	CASSRDSGGPLEAFF	TGTGCCAGCAGCCGGGACAGCGGAGGCCCGCTGGAAGCTTTCTTT
TRBD1	few	TRBV6-1	TRBJ1-5	CASSTGARNQPQHF	TGTGCCAGCTCGACAGGGGCCCGCAATCAGCCCCAGCATTTT
NA	few	TRBV20-1	TRBJ1-6	CSARDSGSSYNSPLHF	TGCAGTGCTAGGGACAGTGGGAGCTCCTATAATTCACCCCTCCACTTT
NA	many	TRBV7-9	TRBJ2-5	CASSRSLQETQYF	TGTGCCAGCAGCCGGTCATTACAAGAGACCCAGTACTTC
TRBD1	few	TRBV19	TRBJ2-7	CASSITPGQGKDEQYF	TGTGCCAGTAGTATTACTCCGGGACAGGGGAAGGACGAGCAGTACTTC
TRBD1	many	TRBV5-8	TRBJ1-3	CASSHRTGRGNTIYF	TGTGCCAGCAGCCATCGGACAGGGAGAGGAAACACCATATATTTT
TRBD1	many	TRBV2	TRBJ2-5	CASTENRGETQYF	TGTGCCAGCACCGAAAACAGGGGGGAGACCCAGTACTTC
NA	once	TRBV19	TRBJ2-1	CASSMEGFGNEQFF	TGTGCCAGTAGTATGGAAGGGTTTGGCAATGAGCAGTTCTTC
TRBD2	many	TRBV27	TRBJ2-2	CASGGLAGVIGELFF	TGTGCCAGCGGGGGACTAGCGGGAGTAATCGGGGAGCTGTTTTTT
NA	many	TRBV2	TRBJ1-1	CASSESVLNTEAFF	TGTGCCAGCAGTGAAAGTGTTTTGAACACTGAAGCTTTCTTT
NA	NA	TRBV5-4	TRBJ2-1	CASSLSAGSSYNEQFF	TGTGCCAGCAGCTTGTCGGCGGGGAGCTCCTACAATGAGCAGTTCTTC
NA	NA	TRBV6-1	TRBJ2-7	CASSEGPALYEQYF	TGTGCCAGCAGTGAAGGCCCAGCCCTCTACGAGCAGTACTTC